The text below deals with one TCR beta chain. From germline, CDR1 is MDHEN and CDR2 SYDVKM. There are 13 residues in the CDR3. Trimming took off 10 bases at V and 0 bases at J, with 10 bases between the two ends. This sample was taken from a study of shared clonotypes between healthy human individuals. The protocol was immunoSEQ multiplex PCR, while the TCRdb copy is restricted to in-frame clones and leaves out a portion. The sample includes 850,000 to 1,200,000 clones, about 75% seen only once; the top ten take about 1.5%. The source is a man aged 18 to 29 in good health. Material: memory CD4+ T cells sorted from blood. The sample's subset: CD45RA-negative fraction. The chain joins TRBV28 to TRBJ1-5; D uncertain. The CDR3 nucleotides read TGTGCCACAGCAGGTCATAGCAATCAGCCCCAGCATTTT. This codes for CATAGHSNQPQHF.